One TCR beta chain is described in this entry. Its matching antigen is unknown. The data are from a study of T cell responses to AZD1222 COVID-19 vaccine. As for the study in general: Second-dose timings of about 4 or about 12 weeks were pooled. Points from the study as a whole: Among those given AZD1222, only 6 or 7 were seropositive at baseline. A rise in Spike-specific TCR breadth and depth followed two AZD1222 doses. White British ancestry dominated among donors, who included more females, and clonal diversity was possibly underestimated.

Produced via immunoSEQ multiplex PCR; TCRdb's table is partial and in-frame only. Of about 97,000 clones in the sample, 70% to 90% were seen once. Per germline, CDR1 GTSNPN and CDR2 SVGIG (reference sequence). Trimming stripped 1 base from V and 0 bases from J, with 10 bases between. CDR3 length: 15 amino acids. The sequence was collected from an adult in good health. Sequencing was performed on peripheral blood, taken on day 0 of AZD1222 vaccination. J is TRBJ1-5 and V is TRBV30, with D possibly TRBD1 on 5 matching bases. CDR3: CAWSEGDYSNQPQHF. As DNA, the CDR3 is TGTGCCTGGAGTGAAGGGGACTATAGCAATCAGCCCCAGCATTTT.